This T cell receptor (beta chain) comes out of a study of spatial heterogeneity in lung cancer. Study at large: The study observed each unique TCR and UMI combination more than ten times on average in raw reads.

This clonotype was seen many times. Time point in this sample: sample taken at primary tumor resection. Extraction of whole RNA from tumor, nontumor lung or frozen PBMC preceded unsorted sequencing. The donors comprised some 72 untreated early-stage non-small cell lung cancer patients. In the library, each TCR cDNA molecule bore its own unique molecular identifier. TCRdb re-called the 5' RACE reads through MiXCR, storing one row per CDR3 protein. The repertoire consists of roughly 80,000 distinct CDR3 sequences, with roughly an eighth occurring once and the leading ten covering about 4.6%. This clonotype originated in a male donor with early-stage non-small cell lung cancer. The sample in question was PBMCs, obtained at surgery.

The CDR3, as DNA: TGTGCCAGTACTAAGGGGCAGGGGGCGAGAACTGAAGCTTTCTTT. It codes for CASTKGQGARTEAFF. This rearrangement joins TRBV19 to TRBJ1-1, with TRBD1 matching 8 bases. The CDR3 runs to 15 residues. Germline CDR1 reads LNHDA; CDR2 reads SQIVND (reference sequence). The J segment lost 5 bases and the V segment lost 7 bases, leaving 12 bases of the junction unmatched.